A selection of T cell receptor beta chains follows, all from one sample in a study of blood T cell repertoires in COVID-19. The repertoire was sequenced with immunoSEQ multiplex PCR; TCRdb's copy has only in-frame clones and lacks some. The sample holds tens of thousands of clones, over 75% seen once. The sequenced material came from peripheral blood. The source of these receptors is a man older than 75 with acute or convalescent COVID-19. Both conserved end residues are part of each CDR3. A D gene is named only where the DNA matches it firmly. Clone size is stated in some rows and not others, as once, few, many or a class when expanded.

d_gene: TRBD1
j_gene: TRBJ1-1
abundance: .
v_gene: TRBV29-1
CDR3aa: CSSTQGAFGEAFF

d_gene: .
j_gene: TRBJ2-5
abundance: .
v_gene: TRBV5-1
CDR3aa: CASSAGVQETQYF

d_gene: .
j_gene: TRBJ2-5
abundance: .
v_gene: TRBV7-9
CDR3aa: CASSAPVGGTKETQYF

d_gene: .
j_gene: TRBJ1-3
abundance: .
v_gene: TRBV21-1
CDR3aa: CASRRGSSGNTIYF

d_gene: .
j_gene: TRBJ2-3
abundance: .
v_gene: TRBV5-1
CDR3aa: CASSLGQAADTQYF

d_gene: TRBD1
j_gene: TRBJ1-5
abundance: .
v_gene: TRBV10-1
CDR3aa: CARLDIGPFSGGSNQPQHF

d_gene: TRBD1
j_gene: TRBJ2-2
abundance: .
v_gene: TRBV7-8
CDR3aa: CASSFGTGDTGELFF

d_gene: TRBD2
j_gene: TRBJ2-2
abundance: .
v_gene: TRBV6-6
CDR3aa: CASTRTSGGVTGELFF

d_gene: .
j_gene: TRBJ1-3
abundance: once
v_gene: TRBV15
CDR3aa: CATSRDMGRGNTIYF

d_gene: .
j_gene: TRBJ1-1
abundance: .
v_gene: TRBV3-1/TRBV3-2
CDR3aa: CASSNTGNTEAFF

d_gene: TRBD1
j_gene: TRBJ2-3
abundance: .
v_gene: TRBV5-4
CDR3aa: CASSPPGGRGSTDTQYF

d_gene: .
j_gene: TRBJ2-7
abundance: .
v_gene: TRBV28
CDR3aa: CASSTGESYEQYF

d_gene: .
j_gene: TRBJ2-3
abundance: .
v_gene: TRBV25-1
CDR3aa: CASRDNTDTQYF

d_gene: TRBD1
j_gene: TRBJ1-1
abundance: once
v_gene: TRBV9
CDR3aa: CASSVAAGGPNTEAFF

d_gene: .
j_gene: TRBJ1-3
abundance: .
v_gene: TRBV20-1
CDR3aa: CSAIIGNTIYF

d_gene: .
j_gene: TRBJ2-7
abundance: .
v_gene: TRBV30
CDR3aa: CAWTPFGALYEQYF

d_gene: TRBD1
j_gene: TRBJ1-5
abundance: .
v_gene: TRBV6-2/TRBV6-3
CDR3aa: CASSYSSRGLNQPQHF

d_gene: .
j_gene: TRBJ2-1
abundance: .
v_gene: TRBV5-8
CDR3aa: CASSLRPGTYNEQFF

d_gene: .
j_gene: TRBJ2-7
abundance: .
v_gene: TRBV4-1
CDR3aa: CASTRGRGSNYEQYF

d_gene: TRBD1
j_gene: TRBJ2-2
abundance: .
v_gene: TRBV2
CDR3aa: CASSSDRGPGELFF

d_gene: TRBD1
j_gene: TRBJ1-1
abundance: medium-sized
v_gene: TRBV3-1/TRBV3-2
CDR3aa: CASSPYRGSNTEAFF

d_gene: .
j_gene: TRBJ2-1
abundance: once
v_gene: TRBV2
CDR3aa: CASSELLIGEQFF

d_gene: TRBD2
j_gene: TRBJ2-3
abundance: .
v_gene: TRBV10-3
CDR3aa: CAISATSGGGTDTQYF

d_gene: .
j_gene: TRBJ1-1
abundance: .
v_gene: TRBV11-2
CDR3aa: CASSVSRSDTEAFF

d_gene: .
j_gene: TRBJ1-1
abundance: .
v_gene: TRBV6-2/TRBV6-3
CDR3aa: CASSYRAGSETEAFF

d_gene: .
j_gene: TRBJ1-1
abundance: .
v_gene: TRBV28
CDR3aa: CASSLDRNTEAFF

d_gene: .
j_gene: TRBJ2-5
abundance: .
v_gene: TRBV4-2
CDR3aa: CASSPSLRETQYF

d_gene: .
j_gene: TRBJ1-1
abundance: .
v_gene: TRBV19
CDR3aa: CASSAGGTEAFF

d_gene: TRBD2
j_gene: TRBJ2-5
abundance: .
v_gene: TRBV5-1
CDR3aa: CASSLLTSGGTETQYF

d_gene: .
j_gene: TRBJ2-7
abundance: .
v_gene: TRBV6-5
CDR3aa: CASTRGGEQYF

d_gene: .
j_gene: TRBJ1-4
abundance: .
v_gene: TRBV6-1
CDR3aa: CASSAQPSVGSNEKLFF

d_gene: .
j_gene: TRBJ1-4
abundance: .
v_gene: TRBV19
CDR3aa: CASSNRASSGLRDSEKLFF

d_gene: TRBD2
j_gene: TRBJ2-3
abundance: .
v_gene: TRBV3-1/TRBV3-2
CDR3aa: CASSPRTSGGANTQYF

d_gene: TRBD2
j_gene: TRBJ2-7
abundance: .
v_gene: TRBV7-2
CDR3aa: CASSPPTGGSYEQYF

d_gene: TRBD1
j_gene: TRBJ1-4
abundance: once
v_gene: TRBV27
CDR3aa: CASSRGQPDEKLFF

d_gene: TRBD2
j_gene: TRBJ2-3
abundance: .
v_gene: TRBV24-1
CDR3aa: CATSDFPRAGTDTQYF

d_gene: .
j_gene: TRBJ1-3
abundance: .
v_gene: TRBV2
CDR3aa: CASSGQGGGNTIYF

d_gene: .
j_gene: TRBJ2-3
abundance: once
v_gene: TRBV10-3
CDR3aa: CAIGGGDLTDTQYF

d_gene: TRBD2
j_gene: TRBJ2-7
abundance: .
v_gene: TRBV9
CDR3aa: CASSVAAGVPYEQYF

d_gene: .
j_gene: TRBJ1-3
abundance: .
v_gene: TRBV7-2
CDR3aa: CASSPRTDLSGNTIYF

d_gene: .
j_gene: TRBJ1-2
abundance: .
v_gene: TRBV5-5
CDR3aa: CASSLEQGGYTF

d_gene: TRBD2
j_gene: TRBJ2-3
abundance: .
v_gene: TRBV5-1
CDR3aa: CASSSGLSSGFTDTQYF

d_gene: TRBD1
j_gene: TRBJ2-3
abundance: .
v_gene: TRBV3-1/TRBV3-2
CDR3aa: CASSRAGTAGTDTQYF

d_gene: TRBD1
j_gene: TRBJ2-7
abundance: .
v_gene: TRBV11-2
CDR3aa: CASSLQGQGFHEQYF

d_gene: .
j_gene: TRBJ1-2
abundance: .
v_gene: TRBV7-2
CDR3aa: CASSLEGLRVGYTF

d_gene: TRBD2
j_gene: TRBJ2-7
abundance: .
v_gene: TRBV6-5
CDR3aa: CAAKGGSQGAYEQYF

d_gene: .
j_gene: TRBJ2-2
abundance: .
v_gene: TRBV19
CDR3aa: CASTYPLPTGTGELFF

d_gene: TRBD1
j_gene: TRBJ2-2
abundance: .
v_gene: TRBV4-2
CDR3aa: CASRDRQGTGELFF

d_gene: .
j_gene: TRBJ1-6
abundance: .
v_gene: TRBV27
CDR3aa: CASSKGEPSSPLHF

d_gene: TRBD1
j_gene: TRBJ1-4
abundance: .
v_gene: TRBV5-1
CDR3aa: CASSWIGTGENEKLFF

d_gene: TRBD2
j_gene: TRBJ2-1
abundance: .
v_gene: TRBV11-3
CDR3aa: CASSSGGGTYNEQFF

d_gene: .
j_gene: TRBJ2-2
abundance: once
v_gene: TRBV2
CDR3aa: CASRSITGLVGELFF

d_gene: .
j_gene: TRBJ1-1
abundance: .
v_gene: TRBV28
CDR3aa: CASSLRGRGINTEAFF

d_gene: TRBD1
j_gene: TRBJ2-3
abundance: .
v_gene: TRBV12-3/TRBV12-4
CDR3aa: CATTGMGTDTQYF

d_gene: .
j_gene: TRBJ2-7
abundance: .
v_gene: TRBV4-1
CDR3aa: CASSQESIRTSYEQYF